Each of the 24 T cell receptor beta chains below was sequenced from the same sample in a study of cytotoxic CD8 clonotypes in ibrutinib-treated CLL. Sequenced by immunoSEQ multiplex PCR; TCRdb stores in-frame clones only, minus some. The sample lists roughly 51,000 clones, approximately 50% occurring once. This sample comprised PBMCs, obtained after 12 months of ibrutinib treatment. Receptor source: a human donor with chronic lymphocytic leukemia.

V gene TRBV5-4 combines with J gene TRBJ1-2; D is unclear. Germline lookup yields CDR1 SGHNT and CDR2 YYREEE (reference sequence). V was shortened by 5 bases and J by 6 bases, with 8 bases between the two germline ends. The CDR3 length is 11 residues. Here the CDR3 reads CASRERDGYTF. The DNA of the CDR3 is TGTGCCAGCAGGGAGAGGGATGGCTACACCTTC.

This chain connects TRBV4-1 to TRBJ2-4; 14 bases line up with TRBD2. Germline CDR1 and CDR2: MGHRA and YSYEKL. There are 18 residues in the CDR3. V shed 3 bases, J shed 10 bases, and the junction held 14 bases outside the gene matches. DNA of the CDR3: TGCGCCAGCAGCCACTCCGGACTAGCGGGAGGTTTAGACGGGATTCAGTACTTC. It translates to CASSHSGLAGGLDGIQYF.

The rearrangement joins TRBV7-6 to TRBJ2-7; TRBD1 or TRBD2 may be the D gene (5 bases each). Germline CDR1 and CDR2: SGHVS and FNYEAQ. Trimming took off 1 base at V and 6 bases at J, with 13 bases between the two ends. The CDR3 is 14 amino acids. CDR3 DNA: TGTGCCAGCAGCTTAGGGCGGCAGAGGGGCGAGCAGTACTTC. Its protein product is CASSLGRQRGEQYF.

This sequence joins TRBV27 and TRBJ2-2; possibly TRBD1 for D (6 bases). V was clipped by 2 bases and J by 5 bases, with 6 bases between them. The CDR3 has 13 residues. Germline V gene data show CDR1 as MNHEY and CDR2 as SMNVEV (reference sequence). In nucleotides, the CDR3 is TGTGCCAGCAGTTTAGGACAGACCGGGGAGCTGTTTTTT. Translating it yields CASSLGQTGELFF.

There are many counts of this clone. This chain connects TRBV5-1 to TRBJ1-2; no firm D call. Trimming removed 2 bases at V and 0 bases at J, with 11 bases between. The CDR3 loop spans 15 amino acids. Germline V gives CDR1 SGHRS, CDR2 YFSETQ. The CDR3 protein is CASSLGNTANYGYTF. The CDR3 coding sequence is TGCGCCAGCAGCTTAGGGAATACAGCTAACTATGGCTACACCTTC.

The V and J genes are TRBV29-1 and TRBJ1-1; a possible D gene is TRBD1 (5 bases). V dropped 7 bases and J dropped 8 bases, with 20 bases sitting between them. This CDR3 is built from 13 residues. From germline, CDR1 is SQVTM and CDR2 ANQGSEA. The CDR3 DNA follows: TGCAGCGCGCGGGGAGGGGCGACCCAAGAAGCTTTCTTT. Translated: CSARGGATQEAFF.

This sequence joins TRBV7-9 and TRBJ2-1, with 9 bases lining up with TRBD1. Looked up from germline, CDR1 is SEHNR and CDR2 is FQNEAQ (reference sequence). The trim removed 4 bases at V and 3 bases at J, leaving 10 bases unmatched. The CDR3 loop spans 17 amino acids. Here the CDR3 DNA reads TGTGCCAGCAGCTCCGGGGGACAGGGAGGTAGCTACAATGAGCAGTTCTTC. Its translation is CASSSGGQGGSYNEQFF.

The V gene is TRBV28, the J gene TRBJ2-7; 7 nucleotides match TRBD1. This CDR3 contains 14 residues. After removal of 2 bases from V and 3 bases from J, the junction contained 4 bases not matched to a gene. Germline lookup yields CDR1 MDHEN and CDR2 SYDVKM. The CDR3 region has the DNA TGTGCCAGCAGTTTAACGGGACAGATCTACGAGCAGTACTTC. Protein sequence: CASSLTGQIYEQYF.

The table lists this clone with a few counts. The chain links TRBV2 to TRBJ1-2, with D hard to call. The CDR3 contains 13 residues. Trimming shortened V by 7 bases and J by 6 bases, and 15 bases separated the two germline ends. Germline CDR1 SNHLY, CDR2 FYNNEI. The CDR3 bases are TGTGCCAGCACTCTTCATGGGAGGGATGGCTACACCTTC. Protein: CASTLHGRDGYTF.

The gene calls are TRBV7-9 and TRBJ2-3; D gene uncertain. Trimming took 5 bases from V and 3 from J, leaving 6 bases between them. Germline V gene sequence: CDR1 SEHNR, CDR2 FQNEAQ (reference sequence). The CDR3 runs 12 residues. CDR3 coding DNA: TGTGCCAGCAGCCAGAGGACAGATACGCAGTATTTT. Protein sequence: CASSQRTDTQYF.

This clone was observed a few times. The V call is TRBV28, the J call TRBJ2-4; D is ambiguous. The CDR3 totals 12 residues. Between the trimmed V and J ends, which lost 2 bases and 7 bases, there was a span of 6 bases. Germline CDR1 and CDR2: MDHEN and SYDVKM. CDR3 residues: CASSLARNIQYF. The CDR3 region has the DNA TGTGCCAGCAGTTTAGCTAGGAACATTCAGTACTTC.

This rearrangement joins TRBV10-2 to TRBJ2-5, with TRBD1 matching 7 bases. This CDR3 contains 15 residues. Trimming removed 4 bases from V and 5 bases from J; junction bases left unmatched: 10. Germline values: CDR1 WSHSY, CDR2 SAAADI. CDR3 sequence: CASSVDRVRGETQYF. The DNA of the CDR3 is TGCGCCAGCAGTGTCGACAGGGTTCGAGGGGAGACCCAGTACTTC.

V is TRBV5-1 and J is TRBJ1-2; D unclear. CDR3 length equals 14 residues. With 4 bases removed from V and 4 bases from J, the gap between germline ends came to 14 bases. Germline assignment: CDR1 SGHRS and CDR2 YFSETQ. CDR3 loop: CASSQNPLGYGYTF. Written as DNA, the CDR3 is TGCGCCAGCAGCCAGAACCCGTTGGGCTATGGCTACACCTTC. Full variable domain (outside the CDR3, taken from reference TRBV5-1 and TRBJ1-2): KAGVTQTPRYLIKTRGQQVTLSCSPISGHRSVSWYQQTPGQGLQFLFEYFSETQRNKGNFPGRFSGRQFSNSRSEMNVSTLELGDSALYLCASSQNPLGYGYTFGSGTRLTVV.

This clone was recorded a few times. The chain is built from TRBV30 and TRBJ2-1; weak D call: TRBD1 (6 bases). The CDR3 loop spans 13 amino acids. Trimming stripped 4 bases from V and 4 bases from J, with 11 bases between. Germline V gives CDR1 GTSNPN, CDR2 SVGIG (reference sequence). This chain's CDR3 is CAWTGQDYNEQFF. CDR3 sequence (DNA): TGTGCCTGGACGGGACAAGATTACAATGAGCAGTTCTTC.

This clone was observed a few times. The J gene is TRBJ2-1, the V gene TRBV2; 10 nucleotides line up with TRBD2. Trimming took 2 bases from V and 5 from J; bases not matched to a gene: 3. CDR3 length equals 15 residues. Germline-derived CDR1 and CDR2 are SNHLY and FYNNEI. The CDR3 loop is CASSEIGLADNEQFF. Written as DNA, the CDR3 is TGTGCCAGCAGTGAAATTGGACTAGCGGACAATGAGCAGTTCTTC. The whole variable domain, remainder taken from reference TRBV2 and TRBJ2-1, is EPEVTQTPSHQVTQMGQEVILRCVPISNHLYFYWYRQILGQKVEFLVSFYNNEISEKSEIFDDQFSVERPDGSNFTLKIRSTKLEDSAMYFCASSEIGLADNEQFFGPGTRLTVL.

This chain uses TRBV6-6 with TRBJ1-5; a weak D match, TRBD1 (6 bases). The CDR3 sequence is 15 residues long. CDR1 is MNHNY, CDR2 SVGAGI, per germline (reference sequence). The V gene lost 0 bases and the J gene lost 5 bases, with 11 bases spanning the gap. CDR3 bases: TGTGCCAGCAGTTACTCGATCAGGGGTGATCAGCCCCAGCATTTT. Translating it yields CASSYSIRGDQPQHF.

The J gene is TRBJ1-4, the V gene TRBV13; 7 positions agree with TRBD1. CDR3 length equals 13 residues. CDR1 and CDR2 from the germline V gene are PRHDT and FYEKMQ (reference sequence). Trimming cost V 4 bases and J 8 bases; bases outside gene matches: 4. The CDR3 DNA sequence: TGTGCCAGCAGCTCCCCAGGGGGGGAAAAACTGTTTTTT. This codes for CASSSPGGEKLFF.

The rearrangement uses TRBV23-1 and TRBJ1-2; 9 bases fit TRBD1. TRBV23-1 is an ORF for which the function is uncertain. This CDR3 is built from 13 residues. Trimming cost V 0 bases and J 7 bases; bases outside gene matches: 0. This CDR3 is CASSQSDRGGYTF. In DNA, the CDR3 is TGCGCCAGCAGTCAATCGGACAGGGGTGGCTACACCTTC.

The gene calls are TRBV27 and TRBJ2-5, with D perhaps given as TRBD1 or TRBD2 (5 bases each). CDR3 size: 12 residues. V was pared by 8 bases and J by 4 bases, with 11 bases between. Per the germline V gene, CDR1 is MNHEY and CDR2 is SMNVEV (reference sequence). CDR3 loop: CASSTRGETQYF. As DNA, the CDR3 is TGTGCCAGCTCTACTAGGGGAGAGACCCAGTACTTC.

The rearrangement uses TRBV10-1 and TRBJ1-1, with TRBD1 matching over 9 bases. CDR1 and CDR2 from the germline V gene are WNHNN and SYGVQD (reference sequence). Trimming at V came to 3 bases and at J to 7 bases, leaving 12 bases not matched to a gene. The CDR3 sequence is 16 residues long. The CDR3 coding sequence is TGCGCCAGCAGTGACCACCGGGGGACAGGGATTGATGAAGCTTTCTTT. Translated, it gives CASSDHRGTGIDEAFF.

V gene TRBV10-3 combines with J gene TRBJ2-5, with 10 bases fitting TRBD1. This CDR3 has 14 amino acids. Germline V gene data show CDR1 as ENHRY and CDR2 as SYGVKD. Unmatched junction bases numbered 5, after V lost 5 bases and J lost 5 bases. CDR3 in amino acids: CAISRQGAQETQYF. CDR3 nucleotide sequence: TGTGCCATCAGTCGACAGGGGGCTCAGGAGACCCAGTACTTC.

The sample holds many counts of this clone. The chain joins TRBV6-1 to TRBJ1-5; D is unclear. V lost 3 bases and J lost 4, with 13 bases in between. The CDR3 has 15 amino acids. The V gene's germline CDR1 is MNHNS and CDR2 SASEGT. CDR3: CASSDNSAGNQPQHF. In nucleotides, the CDR3 is TGTGCCAGCAGTGACAACTCGGCAGGTAATCAGCCCCAGCATTTT.

This clone was counted between two and nine times. The V and J genes are TRBV7-2 and TRBJ1-4; D is possibly TRBD1 (6 bases). Germline values: CDR1 SGHTA, CDR2 FQGNSA. This CDR3 comprises 17 residues. Trimming pared 1 base from V and 2 bases from J, leaving 14 bases between. CDR3 sequence (DNA): TGTGCCAGCAGCTTAGTTCGGGGGCAGGGGACTAATGAAAAACTGTTTTTT. Amino acid sequence: CASSLVRGQGTNEKLFF.

This chain joins TRBV9 and TRBJ2-7; D gene ambiguous. V dropped 3 bases and J dropped 7 bases, with 14 bases sitting between them. This CDR3 spans 13 amino acids. The germline V gene has CDR1 SGDLS and CDR2 YYNGEE. The CDR3 nucleotides are TGTGCCAGCAGCGCGGTCCCTGGGCAAGAGCAGTACTTC. The encoded protein is CASSAVPGQEQYF.